One and the same sample provided the 27 T cell receptor beta chains below, sequenced in a study of shared clonotypes between healthy human individuals (dated by TCRdb to 2020 to 2022). Library prep was done by the immunoSEQ multiplex PCR assay. TCRdb re-hosts the immuneACCESS table, in-frame sequences only. Its copies lack some clones; in the studies checked, an unresolved V gene accounts for under half of them, and the cause for the rest is not known. The sample table shows 900,000 to 1,200,000 clones, and more than 75% are seen once. The ten largest clones take up roughly 0.55% of the sample. Source material: memory CD4+ T cells from PBMCs. The meaning of the sample's cell subset or site label: CD45RA-negative fraction. Receptors were obtained from a man aged 18-30 years in good health. Some clones in this sample may be carry-over from other donors' samples.

The rearrangement joins TRBV5-6 to TRBJ2-1; TRBD2 aligns across 11 bases. The CDR3 contains 16 residues. The trim removed 0 bases at V and 6 bases at J, leaving 5 bases unmatched. Germline CDR1 is SGHDT and CDR2 is YYEEEE. For the CDR3, the DNA is TGTGCCAGCAGCTTGGTAGTACTAGCGGGAGTCAATGAGCAGTTCTTC. Residues: CASSLVVLAGVNEQFF.

This chain uses TRBV10-2 with TRBJ2-1, with 11 bases matching TRBD2. Germline V gene sequence: CDR1 WSHSY, CDR2 SAAADI. The J segment lost 5 bases and the V segment lost 6 bases, leaving 15 bases of the junction unmatched. The CDR3 extends over 18 amino acids. The CDR3 nucleotides read TGCGCCAGCAGCAGCCCTTTTATAGCGGGAGGGAGTAACAATGAGCAGTTCTTC. It encodes CASSSPFIAGGSNNEQFF.

The chain has TRBV4-3 and TRBJ1-2; 9 bases align to TRBD1. Unmatched junction bases numbered 12, after V lost 4 bases and J lost 0 bases. This CDR3 spans 18 amino acids. Germline CDR1 and CDR2: LGHNA and YSLEER. The CDR3 region is CASSPEPGQGPSNYGYTF. CDR3 coding DNA: TGCGCCAGCAGCCCTGAACCGGGACAGGGCCCGTCTAACTATGGCTACACCTTC.

This clone was counted only a few times. The gene calls are TRBV28 and TRBJ2-1; D gene ambiguous. The CDR3 has 15 amino acids. Germline CDR1 reads MDHEN; CDR2 reads SYDVKM. Trimming left V 3 bases short and J 4 bases short, with 13 bases between. The CDR3 nucleotides read TGTGCCAGCAGTTTCACGACTTTCCGTTACAATGAGCAGTTCTTC. The encoded protein is CASSFTTFRYNEQFF.

The chain joins TRBV15 to TRBJ1-1; D is perhaps TRBD1 (5 bases). This CDR3 is 14 amino acids long. Germline V gives CDR1 LNHNV, CDR2 YYDKDF (reference sequence). V gave up 0 bases and J gave up 4 bases, with 9 bases separating them. The CDR3 sequence: CATSRDGTGTEAFF. CDR3 sequence (DNA): TGTGCCACCAGCAGAGATGGCACAGGCACTGAAGCTTTCTTT.

The chain is built from TRBV4-2 and TRBJ1-3, with 9 bases lining up with TRBD1. The V gene's germline CDR1 is LGHNA and CDR2 YNFKEQ. The CDR3 is 14 residues long. Losses at the gene ends were 8 bases for V and 4 bases for J; bases not matched to a gene: 6. Here the CDR3 reads CASAITGGGNTIYF. CDR3 coding DNA: TGTGCCAGCGCGATAACAGGGGGCGGAAACACCATATATTTT.

The chain couples TRBV28 to TRBJ1-1, with D uncertain. Germline V lookup: CDR1 MDHEN, CDR2 SYDVKM. V dropped 5 bases and J dropped 4 bases, with 20 bases sitting between them. This CDR3 has 16 amino acids. The CDR3 bases are TGTGCCAGCAGTCCTTCCCCGGGAAGAAGGTTCACTGAAGCTTTCTTT. Residues: CASSPSPGRRFTEAFF.

This clone was detected a few times. The chain recombines TRBV6-1 with TRBJ2-5; D is unclear. CDR3 length equals 12 residues. The V and J ends lost 1 base and 9 bases respectively, with 9 bases between them. In germline, CDR1 is MNHNS, CDR2 SASEGT. The CDR3: CASSEDGRAQYF. The DNA for the CDR3 is TGTGCCAGCAGTGAAGACGGACGAGCCCAGTACTTC.

This clone was recorded only once. V and J are TRBV7-2 and TRBJ1-3; D gene uncertain. Trimming pared 2 bases from V and 0 bases from J, leaving 8 bases between. This CDR3 is 15 amino acids long. Germline CDR1 reads SGHTA; CDR2 reads FQGNSA. The chain's CDR3 is CASSLFGDSGNTIYF. The CDR3 nucleotides read TGTGCCAGCAGCTTATTTGGCGACTCTGGAAACACCATATATTTT. Looking up the rest from reference TRBV7-2 and TRBJ1-3 gives the full variable domain: GAGVSQSPSNKVTEKGKDVELRCDPISGHTALYWYRQSLGQGLEFLIYFQGNSAPDKSGLPSDRFSAERTGGSVSTLTIQRTQQEDSAVYLCASSLFGDSGNTIYFGEGSWLTVV.

The chain has TRBV7-7 and TRBJ1-1; D is uncertain. V lost 1 base, J lost 4 bases, and 7 bases lay in between. Germline-derived CDR1 and CDR2 are SSHAT and FNYEAQ (reference sequence). This CDR3 region has 13 residues. The CDR3 sequence is CASSLDAGTEAFF. CDR3 DNA: TGTGCCAGCAGCTTAGACGCCGGCACTGAAGCTTTCTTT.

This clone was seen only a few times. CDR3 region: CASSHSGSEAFF. The DNA for the CDR3 is TGTGCCAGCAGTCACTCCGGCTCAGAAGCTTTCTTT. The V call is TRBV7-8, the J call TRBJ1-1; D gene uncertain. The CDR3 is 12 residues long. Deletions cut 6 bases from V and 8 bases from J, with 13 bases between. Germline V CDR1 and CDR2: SGHVS, FQNEAQ.

Written as DNA, the CDR3 is TGCGCCAGCAATGCCGGTACAGGGGGCCGGAACACTGAAGCTTTCTTT. Protein product: CASNAGTGGRNTEAFF. The chain has TRBV5-1 and TRBJ1-1; 9 bases match TRBD1. Germline-derived CDR1 and CDR2 are SGHRS and YFSETQ. The CDR3 totals 16 residues. J lost 1 base, V lost 6 bases, and 10 bases had no gene match.

The V gene is TRBV2, the J gene TRBJ1-5, with no clear D. Trimming stripped 5 bases from V and 4 bases from J, with 27 bases between. This CDR3 has 19 residues. CDR1 is SNHLY, CDR2 FYNNEI, per germline. The CDR3 loop is CASSNHRPGGGRTNQPQHF. The CDR3 DNA reads as TGTGCCAGCAGTAACCACCGACCGGGTGGTGGCAGGACGAATCAGCCCCAGCATTTT.

The chain is built from TRBV28 and TRBJ2-5, with 10 nucleotides matching TRBD1. Germline V gene sequence: CDR1 MDHEN, CDR2 SYDVKM. This CDR3 region has 16 residues. After removal of 3 bases from V and 8 bases from J, the junction contained 12 bases not matched to a gene. The CDR3 nucleotides are TGTGCCAGCAGTTTCCTGGACAGGGGGTCCCAAAATACCCAGTACTTC. Its translation is CASSFLDRGSQNTQYF.

This clone appeared a single time. The V call is TRBV28, the J call TRBJ1-2, with D uncertain. This CDR3 comprises 14 residues. The V gene lost 5 bases and the J gene lost 6 bases, with 16 bases spanning the gap. The V gene's germline CDR1 is MDHEN and CDR2 SYDVKM. CDR3 residues: CASSAGFSFNGYTF. The CDR3 bases are TGTGCCAGCAGTGCGGGGTTTTCCTTCAATGGCTACACCTTC.

To note about this clone: The same CDR3 is also encoded by other DNA sequences in this sample. The rearrangement uses TRBV6-5 and TRBJ2-2; possibly TRBD1 for D (6 bases). Between the trimmed V and J ends, which lost 6 bases and 1 base, there was a span of 9 bases. Per germline, CDR1 MNHEY and CDR2 SVGAGI. The CDR3 is made up of 14 amino acids. The CDR3 sequence: CASRQGWNTGELFF. The DNA for the CDR3 is TGTGCCAGCAGGCAGGGGTGGAACACCGGGGAGCTGTTTTTT.

The rearrangement links TRBV6-5 to TRBJ1-2; the D gene is possibly TRBD1 (6 bases). Trimming shortened V by 2 bases and J by 8 bases, and 12 bases separated the two germline ends. This CDR3 has 13 amino acids. Germline assignment: CDR1 MNHEY and CDR2 SVGAGI. The CDR3 DNA reads TGTGCCAGCAGTTACCCGGGGGCGAAAGGCTACACCTTC. Its translation: CASSYPGAKGYTF.

This clone was seen just once. An end of the junction does not agree with germline; a read error may underlie this. The chain's CDR3 is CASSSSSVLFDNEQLF. The CDR3 coding sequence is TGTGCCAGCAGCTCTTCCTCCGTACTATTCGACAATGAGCAGCTCTTC. The chain carries TRBV5-5 and TRBJ2-1; D uncertain. The V gene's germline CDR1 is SGHKS and CDR2 YYEKEE (reference sequence). The length of the CDR3 is 16 residues.

In this sample, this clone turned up a few times. A much larger clone differs from this one at a single base, so this may be a read error. J is TRBJ2-4 and V is TRBV15, with 8 bases fitting TRBD1. The CDR3 runs 14 residues. The germline V gene encodes CDR1 LNHNV and CDR2 YYDKDF (reference sequence). V lost 8 bases to trimming and J lost 4 bases; unmatched junction nucleotides: 7. The CDR3 DNA sequence: TGTGCCACCGGTAAAACAGGGGGGAAAAACATTCAGTACTTC. It translates to CATGKTGGKNIQYF. The entire variable domain, with the rest obtained from reference TRBV15 and TRBJ2-4, is as follows: DAMVIQNPRYQVTQFGKPVTLSCSQTLNHNVMYWYQQKSSQAPKLLFHYYDKDFNNEADTPDNFQSRRPNTSFCFLDIRSPGLGDTAMYLCATGKTGGKNIQYFGAGTRLSVL.

The V and J genes are TRBV9 and TRBJ1-1, with D unclear. Germline loops: CDR1 SGDLS, CDR2 YYNGEE. The CDR3 runs 17 residues. V lost 2 bases to trimming and J lost 3 bases, with 20 bases between them. The CDR3 nucleotides read TGTGCCAGCAGCGTTGATCCCCGTACTGCCATGGACACTGAAGCTTTCTTT. This codes for CASSVDPRTAMDTEAFF. The complete variable domain, with remaining parts taken from reference TRBV9 and TRBJ1-1, reads DSGVTQTPKHLITATGQRVTLRCSPRSGDLSVYWYQQSLDQGLQFLIQYYNGEERAKGNILERFSAQQFPDLHSELNLSSLELGDSALYFCASSVDPRTAMDTEAFFGQGTRLTVV.

The gene calls are TRBV20-1 and TRBJ2-3, with 8 bases matching TRBD2. Trimming removed 5 bases from V and 14 bases from J; junction bases left unmatched: 9. CDR3 length equals 11 residues. Germline assignment: CDR1 DFQATT and CDR2 SNEGSKA (reference sequence). CDR3 sequence (DNA): TGCAGTGCTTGGCCGGGACTAGAACCGTATTTT. It encodes CSAWPGLEPYF.

The CDR3 loop is CASSSKGHSNQPQHF. CDR3 nucleotides: TGTGCCAGCAGTTCGAAAGGACATAGCAATCAGCCCCAGCATTTT. The chain employs TRBV6-5 and TRBJ1-5, with D perhaps matching TRBD1 (5 bases). The germline CDR1 and CDR2 sequences are MNHEY and SVGAGI. The CDR3 covers 15 residues. V was pared by 4 bases and J by 0 bases, with 10 bases between.

A single count supports this clone. The chain is built from TRBV5-4 and TRBJ1-4; 7 bases are shared with TRBD1. The germline V gene has CDR1 SGHNT and CDR2 YYREEE (reference sequence). The CDR3 has 15 amino acids. Trimming cost V 3 bases and J 7 bases; bases outside gene matches: 9. The CDR3 coding sequence is TGTGCCAGCAGCTCAGCCGGGACAGCGGCTGAAAAACTGTTTTTT. This encodes CASSSAGTAAEKLFF.

The chain couples TRBV28 to TRBJ2-7; D possibly corresponds to TRBD1 (5 bases). Germline V lookup: CDR1 MDHEN, CDR2 SYDVKM. Trimming shortened V by 7 bases and J by 0 bases, and 16 bases separated the two germline ends. The CDR3 contains 15 residues. The CDR3 region is CASNSDTKNSYEQYF. In DNA, the CDR3 is TGTGCCAGCAACTCGGACACGAAAAACTCCTACGAGCAGTACTTC.

This chain links TRBV19 with TRBJ1-3, with no clear D. This CDR3 spans 14 amino acids. V gave up 5 bases and J gave up 0 bases, with 8 bases separating them. Germline CDR1 LNHDA, CDR2 SQIVND (reference sequence). The CDR3 DNA reads as TGTGCCAGTAGTGCAGGAAGCTCTGGAAACACCATATATTTT. This sequence encodes CASSAGSSGNTIYF.

This chain uses TRBV5-4 with TRBJ1-1, with D perhaps TRBD1 (5 bases). The CDR3 consists of 15 residues. Germline V gene sequence: CDR1 SGHNT, CDR2 YYREEE (reference sequence). V was clipped by 4 bases and J by 1 base, with 14 bases between them. The CDR3 coding sequence is TGTGCCAGCAGCCCGGAGGGACGGCCGAACACTGAAGCTTTCTTT. It translates to CASSPEGRPNTEAFF.

Points on this clone: Other DNA sequences of this sample code for an identical CDR3. V is TRBV19 and J is TRBJ1-2, with 7 positions matching TRBD1. Germline CDR1 reads LNHDA; CDR2 reads SQIVND (reference sequence). Trimming removed 4 bases from V and 4 bases from J; junction bases left unmatched: 3. The CDR3 spans 13 residues. CDR3 protein: CASSRQGPYGYTF. The CDR3, as DNA: TGTGCCAGTAGTAGACAGGGCCCCTATGGCTACACCTTC.